The present TCR beta chain was sequenced within a study of OX40 agonist ivuxolimab in advanced cancers. At the level of the study: Across the patients, intravenous ivuxolimab was delivered every 2 weeks at 0.01 to 10 mg/kg.

As to this clone: Its antigen is unidentified.

Broader study findings: At 0.1 to 3.0 mg/kg and by week 6, clonal expansion occurred in CD4+ and CD8+ blood T cells.

Deletions cut 8 bases from V and 6 bases from J, with 22 bases between. The CDR3 loop spans 15 amino acids. Per germline, CDR1 MNHEY and CDR2 SMNVEV (reference sequence). This table comes from immunoSEQ multiplex PCR, and its TCRdb copy is limited to in-frame clones, with some not included. The sample lists 40,000 or so clones, 88% occurring once. This chain joins TRBV27 and TRBJ1-1; possible D gene TRBD1, 5 bases. The specimen was CD4+ or CD8+ T cells sorted from blood, collected in a trial of the OX40 agonist ivuxolimab. The receptor was isolated from an adult with an advanced solid tumor such as melanoma, head and neck, liver or kidney cancer. The CDR3 loop is CASSLLPNEGAEAFF. CDR3 nucleotide sequence: TGTGCCAGCTCCCTACTACCGAATGAAGGGGCTGAAGCTTTCTTT.